One and the same sample provided the 28 T cell receptor beta chains below, sequenced in a study of cytomegalovirus exposure and HLA in healthy donors. The PCR made use of 60 Vbeta and 13 Jbeta primers. Generated by immunoSEQ multiplex PCR, the TCRdb table keeps only in-frame clones and is missing some. This sample carries over 200,000 clones, about 80% of them seen once, and the ten largest clones take less than 2%. The source material was PBMCs. All receptors come from a male donor in good health and CMV-seronegative.

This chain uses TRBV5-1 with TRBJ1-5, with 9 nucleotides matching TRBD1. CDR3 length: 14 amino acids. V shed 2 bases and J 7 bases; nucleotides not matched to a gene: 4. CDR1 and CDR2 from the germline V gene are SGHRS and YFSETQ. This chain's CDR3 is CASSFGTGYQPQHF. Written as DNA, the CDR3 is TGCGCCAGCAGCTTTGGGACAGGGTACCAGCCCCAGCATTTT. Drawing the rest from reference TRBV5-1 and TRBJ1-5, the complete variable domain is KAGVTQTPRYLIKTRGQQVTLSCSPISGHRSVSWYQQTPGQGLQFLFEYFSETQRNKGNFPGRFSGRQFSNSRSEMNVSTLELGDSALYLCASSFGTGYQPQHFGDGTRLSIL.

The chain couples TRBV10-3 to TRBJ2-3, with D perhaps TRBD2 (7 bases). The CDR3 length is 16 residues. The germline CDR1 and CDR2 sequences are ENHRY and SYGVKD. V was clipped by 6 bases and J by 2 bases, with 18 bases between them. This chain's CDR3 is CAISLGGGGSTDTQYF. DNA of the CDR3: TGTGCCATCAGCCTCGGGGGCGGGGGCTCCACAGATACGCAGTATTTT.

The V and J genes are TRBV7-2 and TRBJ2-2, with 8 bases fitting TRBD1. CDR1 is SGHTA and CDR2 is FQGNSA in the germline V gene. The J segment lost 5 bases and the V segment lost 1 base, leaving 6 bases of the junction unmatched. This CDR3 is 16 amino acids long. CDR3 region: CASSLGSGGSTGELFF. Here the CDR3 DNA reads TGTGCCAGCAGCTTAGGCTCAGGGGGCTCAACCGGGGAGCTGTTTTTT. The full variable domain, its missing parts supplied by reference TRBV7-2 and TRBJ2-2, is GAGVSQSPSNKVTEKGKDVELRCDPISGHTALYWYRQSLGQGLEFLIYFQGNSAPDKSGLPSDRFSAERTGGSVSTLTIQRTQQEDSAVYLCASSLGSGGSTGELFFGEGSRLTVL.

This clone was observed a single time. The chain recombines TRBV6-5 with TRBJ1-5, with D hard to call. Germline lookup yields CDR1 MNHEY and CDR2 SVGAGI. The CDR3 contains 12 residues. V dropped 5 bases and J dropped 4 bases, with 6 bases sitting between them. The CDR3 sequence is CASSEQNQPQHF. In DNA form, the CDR3 reads TGTGCCAGCAGTGAACAAAATCAGCCCCAGCATTTT.

The rearrangement links TRBV27 to TRBJ2-7, with D possibly being TRBD2 (6 bases). The CDR3 has 15 amino acids. Trimming pared 5 bases from V and 3 bases from J, leaving 17 bases between. From germline, CDR1 is MNHEY and CDR2 SMNVEV (reference sequence). CDR3 protein: CASSTTGTPFYEQYF. As DNA, the CDR3 is TGTGCCAGCAGTACAACCGGGACTCCCTTCTACGAGCAGTACTTC.

The rearrangement links TRBV10-3 to TRBJ2-2, with 8 nucleotides matching TRBD2. The V and J ends lost 6 bases and 4 bases, in that order; junction bases with no gene match: 13. This CDR3 comprises 17 residues. Germline V CDR1 and CDR2: ENHRY, SYGVKD. The CDR3 nucleotides read TGTGCCATCAGCTTGGTCGGGCCCGGGAGGGTCACCGGGGAGCTGTTTTTT. Its translation is CAISLVGPGRVTGELFF.

V gene TRBV4-2 combines with J gene TRBJ2-1, with 9 positions matching TRBD2. The V segment lost 0 bases and the J segment 9 bases; nucleotides outside the gene matches: 9. The V gene's germline CDR1 is LGHNA and CDR2 YNFKEQ. This CDR3 is built from 16 residues. CDR3 in amino acids: CASSQDLREGHSEQFF. The DNA of the CDR3 is TGTGCCAGCAGCCAAGATTTGCGGGAGGGCCATAGTGAGCAGTTCTTC.

The gene calls are TRBV9 and TRBJ2-3; tentative D call: TRBD1 (7 bases). The V gene lost 4 bases and the J gene lost 1 base, with 19 bases spanning the gap. The CDR3 contains 17 residues. CDR1 is SGDLS and CDR2 is YYNGEE in the germline V gene. Here the CDR3 reads CASSPGAGGIRTDTQYF. The CDR3 DNA reads TGTGCCAGCAGCCCCGGGGCAGGGGGGATTCGCACAGATACGCAGTATTTT.

A single count supports this clone. V usage is TRBV30 and J usage is TRBJ2-5, with 9 bases that match TRBD1. Germline V CDR1 and CDR2: GTSNPN, SVGIG (reference sequence). The CDR3 covers 15 residues. J lost 5 bases, V lost 0 bases, and 7 bases had no gene match. Here the CDR3 reads CAWSVSGQGSETQYF. CDR3 nucleotides: TGTGCCTGGAGTGTATCAGGACAGGGGAGTGAGACCCAGTACTTC.

The chain joins TRBV27 to TRBJ1-1; TRBD1 agrees at 10 bases. V shed 2 bases, J shed 4 bases, and the junction held 7 bases outside the gene matches. CDR3 length equals 16 residues. CDR1 and CDR2 (germline): MNHEY, SMNVEV (reference sequence). CDR3 DNA: TGTGCCAGCAGTTTACCAGACAGGGGGCTGGGCACTGAAGCTTTCTTT. As protein: CASSLPDRGLGTEAFF.

This clone showed up just a few times. The chain carries TRBV7-6 and TRBJ1-1; D is perhaps TRBD1 (5 bases). The V gene lost 5 bases and the J gene lost 3 bases, with 16 bases spanning the gap. Germline CDR1 SGHVS, CDR2 FNYEAQ. The length of the CDR3 is 15 residues. The CDR3 DNA sequence: TGTGCCAGCAGCAAAACGGCCACAGGAGACACTGAAGCTTTCTTT. It encodes CASSKTATGDTEAFF.

V is TRBV7-8 and J is TRBJ2-2, with 7 bases aligning to TRBD2. This CDR3 contains 15 residues. Germline V gives CDR1 SGHVS, CDR2 FQNEAQ. Trimming took 3 bases from V and 3 from J; bases not matched to a gene: 4. CDR3 loop: CASSFGGGHTGELFF. The CDR3 bases are TGTGCCAGCAGCTTTGGGGGGGGTCACACCGGGGAGCTGTTTTTT. Full variable domain (missing parts from reference TRBV7-8 and TRBJ2-2): GAGVSQSPRYKVAKRGQDVALRCDPISGHVSLFWYQQALGQGPEFLTYFQNEAQLDKSGLPSDRFFAERPEGSVSTLKIQRTQQEDSAVYLCASSFGGGHTGELFFGEGSRLTVL.

The CDR3 nucleotides are TGTGCCAGCAGCCCCCGGACAGCTGCAACTAATGAAAAACTGTTTTTT. Translation: CASSPRTAATNEKLFF. This chain uses TRBV7-2 with TRBJ1-4; tentative D call: TRBD1 (6 bases). Trimming removed 5 bases from V and 0 bases from J, with 13 bases in between. This CDR3 region has 16 residues. Germline V gene data show CDR1 as SGHTA and CDR2 as FQGNSA.

The rearrangement links TRBV4-3 to TRBJ1-5, with D uncertain. The ends were cut back, 0 bases at V and 3 bases at J, with 12 bases in the middle. Germline CDR1 LGHNA, CDR2 YSLEER. The CDR3 has 16 residues. The DNA for the CDR3 is TGCGCCAGCAGCCAAGAACACTCACTAAACAATCAGCCCCAGCATTTT. Translating it yields CASSQEHSLNNQPQHF.

The chain has TRBV6-5 and TRBJ2-1, with D perhaps TRBD2 (6 bases). CDR3 size: 14 residues. The ends were cut back, 5 bases at V and 7 bases at J, with 15 bases in the middle. Germline CDR1 and CDR2: MNHEY and SVGAGI. CDR3 DNA: TGTGCCAGCAGTCCCCCGGGACTTCCTAATGAGCAGTTCTTC. It codes for CASSPPGLPNEQFF.

The V call is TRBV29-1, the J call TRBJ2-7, with TRBD1 matching over 7 bases. CDR3 size: 12 residues. V gave up 6 bases and J gave up 5 bases; unmatched junction bases: 7. Per the germline V gene, CDR1 is SQVTM and CDR2 is ANQGSEA. The CDR3 DNA reads TGCAGCGTGACCGGACAGGAGGACGAGCAGTACTTC. It translates to CSVTGQEDEQYF.

This clone was detected only once. The gene calls are TRBV5-5 and TRBJ1-3; D might be TRBD1 (5 bases). This CDR3 has 16 amino acids. Germline V gene data show CDR1 as SGHKS and CDR2 as YYEKEE (reference sequence). Between the trimmed V and J ends, which lost 2 bases and 4 bases, there was a span of 16 bases. This CDR3 reads CASSFDRTKGGNTIYF. CDR3 sequence (DNA): TGTGCCAGCAGCTTTGACAGAACCAAGGGCGGAAACACCATATATTTT.

V gene TRBV5-1 combines with J gene TRBJ2-2, with 8 positions matching TRBD1. Germline CDR1 and CDR2: SGHRS and YFSETQ. V trimming: 2 bases; J trimming: 7 bases; junction bases outside the gene matches: 4. The CDR3 spans 14 residues. The CDR3 bases are TGCGCCAGCAGCTTAGGACAGGGTGGCGGGGAGCTGTTTTTT. It is translated as CASSLGQGGGELFF.

The chain links TRBV28 to TRBJ2-1; 8 bases align to TRBD2. The CDR3 contains 15 residues. Unmatched junction bases numbered 7, after V lost 6 bases and J lost 3 bases. Germline V lookup: CDR1 MDHEN, CDR2 SYDVKM. The CDR3 here is CASSPGLAGYNEQFF. The CDR3 bases are TGTGCCAGCAGCCCCGGACTAGCCGGCTACAATGAGCAGTTCTTC.

This clone has a handful of counts. The rearrangement uses TRBV7-8 and TRBJ2-3; 7 bases are shared with TRBD2. The J segment lost 2 bases and the V segment lost 5 bases, leaving 4 bases of the junction unmatched. CDR1 and CDR2 (germline): SGHVS, FQNEAQ. This CDR3 is 14 amino acids long. The CDR3 bases are TGTGCCAGCAGCCCGGGACTAAACACAGATACGCAGTATTTT. Translated, it gives CASSPGLNTDTQYF.

The chain links TRBV7-9 to TRBJ2-7, with a weak D call TRBD2 (6 bases). The CDR3 consists of 16 residues. V lost 5 bases to trimming and J lost 3 bases, with 20 bases between them. Looked up from germline, CDR1 is SEHNR and CDR2 is FQNEAQ (reference sequence). This CDR3 reads CASSNPKAGLVYEQYF. In nucleotides, the CDR3 is TGTGCCAGCAGCAACCCTAAGGCGGGATTGGTCTACGAGCAGTACTTC.

The chain joins TRBV7-2 to TRBJ2-7; TRBD2 agrees at 9 bases. The J segment lost 6 bases and the V segment lost 4 bases, leaving 10 bases of the junction unmatched. The germline V gene has CDR1 SGHTA and CDR2 FQGNSA. The CDR3 totals 15 residues. DNA for the CDR3: TGTGCCAGCAGCTCCTTAGCGGGAGTTCGGTCCGAGCAGTACTTC. Protein product: CASSSLAGVRSEQYF.

The chain combines TRBV5-1 with TRBJ2-7, with TRBD1 matching over 9 bases. Unmatched junction bases numbered 4, after V lost 2 bases and J lost 4 bases. This CDR3 comprises 14 residues. Germline V lookup: CDR1 SGHRS, CDR2 YFSETQ. As DNA, the CDR3 is TGCGCCAGCAGCTTCTCGACAGGGGGGTACGAGCAGTACTTC. It codes for CASSFSTGGYEQYF.

The chain has TRBV4-3 and TRBJ2-1; D is unresolved. Between the trimmed V and J ends, which lost 0 bases and 5 bases, there was a span of 14 bases. Germline V gene data show CDR1 as LGHNA and CDR2 as YSLEER. CDR3 length: 16 residues. The CDR3 coding sequence is TGCGCCAGCAGCCAAGATATCTCAAACTACCACAATGAGCAGTTCTTC. Translated, it gives CASSQDISNYHNEQFF.

This chain joins TRBV6-6 and TRBJ2-6, with D hard to call. Looked up from germline, CDR1 is MNHNY and CDR2 is SVGAGI (reference sequence). Trimming pared 5 bases from V and 0 bases from J, leaving 11 bases between. This CDR3 is built from 16 residues. The CDR3 reads CASSVIHSSGANVLTF. The CDR3 nucleotides read TGTGCCAGCAGTGTTATTCACAGCTCTGGGGCCAACGTCCTGACTTTC.

V is TRBV18 and J is TRBJ1-4; TRBD1 matches at 7 bases. V lost 2 bases and J lost 8; bases outside the gene matches: 8. Germline V lookup: CDR1 KGHSH, CDR2 LQKENI. This CDR3 has 15 residues. CDR3 sequence: CASSPSGTVGEKLFF. The CDR3 region has the DNA TGTGCCAGCTCACCATCTGGGACAGTAGGGGAAAAACTGTTTTTT.

The genes are TRBV5-6 and TRBJ1-4; the D gene is possibly TRBD1 (6 bases). Trimming removed 2 bases from V and 4 bases from J, with 9 bases in between. CDR3 length: 14 amino acids. Germline values: CDR1 SGHDT, CDR2 YYEEEE. The CDR3 loop is CASSFGQFNEKLFF. CDR3 in DNA: TGTGCCAGCAGCTTCGGACAGTTTAATGAAAAACTGTTTTTT.

The chain recombines TRBV10-3 with TRBJ1-2, with a possible D match to TRBD1 (5 bases). This CDR3 has 16 residues. V was clipped by 4 bases and J by 6 bases, with 21 bases between them. The germline V gene has CDR1 ENHRY and CDR2 SYGVKD. This chain's CDR3 is CAISVSPGLAGNGYTF. The CDR3 DNA follows: TGTGCCATCAGTGTTTCGCCAGGGTTAGCGGGGAATGGCTACACCTTC.